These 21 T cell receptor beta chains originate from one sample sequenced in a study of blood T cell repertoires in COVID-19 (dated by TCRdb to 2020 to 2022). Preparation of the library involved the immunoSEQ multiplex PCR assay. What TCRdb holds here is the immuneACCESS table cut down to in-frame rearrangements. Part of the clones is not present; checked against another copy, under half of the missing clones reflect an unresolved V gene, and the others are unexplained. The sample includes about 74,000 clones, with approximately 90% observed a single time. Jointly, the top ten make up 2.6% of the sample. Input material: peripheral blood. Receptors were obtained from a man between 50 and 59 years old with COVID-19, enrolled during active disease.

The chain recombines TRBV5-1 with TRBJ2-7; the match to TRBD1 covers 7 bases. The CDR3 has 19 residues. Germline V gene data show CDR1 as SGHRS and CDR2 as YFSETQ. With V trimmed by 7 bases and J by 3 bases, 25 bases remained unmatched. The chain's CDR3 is CASYPWWSYLPRQGYEQYV. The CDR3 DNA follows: TGCGCCAGCTACCCCTGGTGGAGCTACTTGCCGAGACAGGGCTACGAGCAGTACGTC.

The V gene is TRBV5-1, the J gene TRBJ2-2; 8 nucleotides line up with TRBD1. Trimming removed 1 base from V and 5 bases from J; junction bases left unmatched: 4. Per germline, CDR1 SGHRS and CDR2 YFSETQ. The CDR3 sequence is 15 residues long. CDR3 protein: CASSLQTGGTGELFF. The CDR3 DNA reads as TGCGCCAGCAGCTTGCAAACAGGGGGGACCGGGGAGCTGTTTTTT.

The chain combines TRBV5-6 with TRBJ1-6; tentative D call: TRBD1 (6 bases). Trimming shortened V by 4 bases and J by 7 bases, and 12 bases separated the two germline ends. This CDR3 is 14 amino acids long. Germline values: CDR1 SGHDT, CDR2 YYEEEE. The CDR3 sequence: CASSTGQTNSPLHF. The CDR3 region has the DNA TGTGCCAGCAGCACCGGACAGACGAATTCACCCCTCCACTTT. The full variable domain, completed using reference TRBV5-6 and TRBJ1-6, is DAGVTQSPTHLIKTRGQQVTLRCSPKSGHDTVSWYQQALGQGPQFIFQYYEEEERQRGNFPDRFSGHQFPNYSSELNVNALLLGDSALYLCASSTGQTNSPLHFGNGTRLTVT.

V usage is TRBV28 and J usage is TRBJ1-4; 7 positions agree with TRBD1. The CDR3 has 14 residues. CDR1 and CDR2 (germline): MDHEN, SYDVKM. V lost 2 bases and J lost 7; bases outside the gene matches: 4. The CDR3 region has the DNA TGTGCCAGCAGTTTAGACAGGGTGATTGAAAAACTGTTTTTT. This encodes CASSLDRVIEKLFF.

The DNA for the CDR3 is TGCGCCAGCAGCTTGGTATCAACTAGCGGATACAATGAGCAGTTCTTC. As protein: CASSLVSTSGYNEQFF. The V call is TRBV5-1, the J call TRBJ2-1; 8 bases are shared with TRBD2. The junction had 6 bases not matched to a gene; V was cut back by 0 bases and J by 4 bases. The CDR3 extends over 16 amino acids. Germline loops: CDR1 SGHRS, CDR2 YFSETQ.

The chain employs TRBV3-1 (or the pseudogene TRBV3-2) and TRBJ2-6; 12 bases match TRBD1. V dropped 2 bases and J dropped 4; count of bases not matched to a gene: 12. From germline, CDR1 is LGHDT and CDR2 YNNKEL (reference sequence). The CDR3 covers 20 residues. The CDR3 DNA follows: TGTGCCAGCAGCCAATTTTTCCGGGACAGGGGGCTAGGAGGGGCCAACGTCCTGACTTTC. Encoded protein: CASSQFFRDRGLGGANVLTF.

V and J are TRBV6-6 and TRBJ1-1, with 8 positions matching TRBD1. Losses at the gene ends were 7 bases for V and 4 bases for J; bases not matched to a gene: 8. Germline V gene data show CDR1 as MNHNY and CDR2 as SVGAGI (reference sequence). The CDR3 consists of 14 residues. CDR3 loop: CASIPQGGSTEAFF. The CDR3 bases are TGTGCCAGCATTCCACAGGGGGGAAGCACTGAAGCTTTCTTT.

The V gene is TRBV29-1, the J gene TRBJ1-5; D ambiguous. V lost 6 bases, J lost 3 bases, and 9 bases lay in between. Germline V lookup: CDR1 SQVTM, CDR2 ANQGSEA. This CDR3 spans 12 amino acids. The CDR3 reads CSVQEVNQPQHF. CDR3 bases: TGCAGCGTCCAGGAAGTCAATCAGCCCCAGCATTTT.

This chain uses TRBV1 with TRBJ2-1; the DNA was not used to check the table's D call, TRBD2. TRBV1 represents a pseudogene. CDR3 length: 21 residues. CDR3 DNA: TGCACCAGCAGCCAAGATCTCCTTCTAACGGGACTAGCGGGACAGGGGGGTGAGCAGTTCTTC. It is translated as CTSSQDLLLTGLAGQGGEQFF.

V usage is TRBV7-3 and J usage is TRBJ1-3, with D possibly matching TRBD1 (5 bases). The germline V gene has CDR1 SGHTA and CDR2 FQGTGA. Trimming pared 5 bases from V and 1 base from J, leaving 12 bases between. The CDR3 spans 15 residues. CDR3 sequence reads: CASSLGPGSGNTIYF. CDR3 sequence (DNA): TGTGCCAGCAGCCTCGGCCCAGGGTCTGGAAACACCATATATTTT.

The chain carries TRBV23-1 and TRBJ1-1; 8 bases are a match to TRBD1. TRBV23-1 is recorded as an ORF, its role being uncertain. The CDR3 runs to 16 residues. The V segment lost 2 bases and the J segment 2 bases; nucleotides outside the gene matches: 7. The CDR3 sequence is CASSQRLRGLNTEAFF. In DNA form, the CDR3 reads TGCGCCAGCAGTCAACGCCTCAGGGGGCTAAACACTGAAGCTTTCTTT.

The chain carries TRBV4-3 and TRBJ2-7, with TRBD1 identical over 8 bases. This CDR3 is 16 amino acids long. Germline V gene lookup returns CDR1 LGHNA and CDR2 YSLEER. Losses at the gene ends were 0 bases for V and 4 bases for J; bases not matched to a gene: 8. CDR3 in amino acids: CASSQDTGGYGYEQYF. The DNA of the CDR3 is TGCGCCAGCAGCCAAGATACAGGGGGATATGGGTACGAGCAGTACTTC.

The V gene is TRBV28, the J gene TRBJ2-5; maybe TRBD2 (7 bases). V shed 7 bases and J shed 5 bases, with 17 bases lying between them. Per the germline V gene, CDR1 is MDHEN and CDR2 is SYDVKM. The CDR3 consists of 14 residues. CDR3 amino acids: CASTPGGAGETQYF. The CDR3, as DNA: TGTGCCAGCACCCCTGGGGGGGCCGGGGAGACCCAGTACTTC.

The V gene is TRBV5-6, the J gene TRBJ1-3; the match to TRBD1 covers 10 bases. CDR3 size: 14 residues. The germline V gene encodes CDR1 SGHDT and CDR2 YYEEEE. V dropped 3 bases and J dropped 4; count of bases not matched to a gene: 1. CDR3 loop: CASSWTGGGNTIYF. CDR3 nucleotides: TGTGCCAGCAGCTGGACAGGGGGAGGAAACACCATATATTTT.

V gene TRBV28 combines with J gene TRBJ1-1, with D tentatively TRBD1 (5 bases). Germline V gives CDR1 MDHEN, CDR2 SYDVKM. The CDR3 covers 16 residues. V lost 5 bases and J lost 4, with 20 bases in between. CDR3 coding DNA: TGTGCCAGCAGTCTTCCCCCGGGACTCCGCAGCACTGAAGCTTTCTTT. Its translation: CASSLPPGLRSTEAFF.

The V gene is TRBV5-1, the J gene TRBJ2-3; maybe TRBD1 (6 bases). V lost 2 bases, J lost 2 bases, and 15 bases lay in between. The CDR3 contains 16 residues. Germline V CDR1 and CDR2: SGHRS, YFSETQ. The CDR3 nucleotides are TGCGCCAGCAGCTTCTCGGGACACTCCTCCACAGATACGCAGTATTTT. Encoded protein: CASSFSGHSSTDTQYF.

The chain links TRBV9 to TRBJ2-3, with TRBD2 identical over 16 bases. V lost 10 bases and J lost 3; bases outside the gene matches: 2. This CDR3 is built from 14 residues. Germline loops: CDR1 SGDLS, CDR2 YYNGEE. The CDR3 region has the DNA TGTGCCGGGGGACTAGCGGGAGGGACAGATACGCAGTATTTT. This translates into CAGGLAGGTDTQYF. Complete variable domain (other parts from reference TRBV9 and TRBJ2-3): DSGVTQTPKHLITATGQRVTLRCSPRSGDLSVYWYQQSLDQGLQFLIQYYNGEERAKGNILERFSAQQFPDLHSELNLSSLELGDSALYFCAGGLAGGTDTQYFGPGTRLTVL.

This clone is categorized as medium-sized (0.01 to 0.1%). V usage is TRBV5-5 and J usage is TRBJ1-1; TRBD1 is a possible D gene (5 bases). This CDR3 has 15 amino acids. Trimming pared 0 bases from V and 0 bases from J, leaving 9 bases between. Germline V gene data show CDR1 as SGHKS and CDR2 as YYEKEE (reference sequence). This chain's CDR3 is CASSLGWTMNTEAFF. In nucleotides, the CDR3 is TGTGCCAGCAGCTTGGGATGGACAATGAACACTGAAGCTTTCTTT.

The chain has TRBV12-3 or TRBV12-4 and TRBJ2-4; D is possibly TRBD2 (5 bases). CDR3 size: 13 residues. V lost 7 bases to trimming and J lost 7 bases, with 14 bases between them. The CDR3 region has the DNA TGTGCCAGCAAAGAGGGAGTGGGGAACATTCAGTACTTC. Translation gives CASKEGVGNIQYF.

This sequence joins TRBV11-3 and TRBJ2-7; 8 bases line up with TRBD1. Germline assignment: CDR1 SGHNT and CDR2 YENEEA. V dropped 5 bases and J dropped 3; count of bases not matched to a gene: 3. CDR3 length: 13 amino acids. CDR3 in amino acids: CASSRDRIYEQYV. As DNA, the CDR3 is TGTGCCAGCAGCAGGGACAGGATCTACGAGCAGTACGTC.

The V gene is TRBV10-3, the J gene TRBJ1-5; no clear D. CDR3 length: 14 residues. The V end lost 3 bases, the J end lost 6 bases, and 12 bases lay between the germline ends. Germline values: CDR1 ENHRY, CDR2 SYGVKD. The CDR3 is CAISEVQRGQPQHF. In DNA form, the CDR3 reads TGTGCCATCAGTGAAGTACAACGGGGTCAGCCCCAGCATTTT.